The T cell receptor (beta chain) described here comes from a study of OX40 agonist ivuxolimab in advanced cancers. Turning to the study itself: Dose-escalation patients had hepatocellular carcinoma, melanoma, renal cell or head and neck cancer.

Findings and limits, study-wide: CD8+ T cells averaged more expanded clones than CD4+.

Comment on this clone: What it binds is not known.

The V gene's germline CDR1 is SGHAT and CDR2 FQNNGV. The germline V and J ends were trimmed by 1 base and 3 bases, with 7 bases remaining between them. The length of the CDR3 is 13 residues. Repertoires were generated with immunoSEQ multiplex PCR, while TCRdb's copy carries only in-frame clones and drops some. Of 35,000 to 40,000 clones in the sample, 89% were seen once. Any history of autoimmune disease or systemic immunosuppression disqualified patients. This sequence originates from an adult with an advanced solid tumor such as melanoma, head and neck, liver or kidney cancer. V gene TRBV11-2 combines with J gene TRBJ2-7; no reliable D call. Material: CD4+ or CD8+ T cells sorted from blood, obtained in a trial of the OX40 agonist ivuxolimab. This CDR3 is CASSLARGYEQYF. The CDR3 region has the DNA TGTGCCAGCAGCTTAGCGCGTGGCTACGAGCAGTACTTC.